The entry below gives a single T cell receptor (beta chain) sequence along with its context. Its matching antigen is unknown. The germline V and J ends were trimmed by 8 bases and 6 bases, with 17 bases remaining between them. Looked up from germline, CDR1 is SNHLY and CDR2 is FYNNEI. The CDR3 spans 14 residues. This sample is part of a study of cytomegalovirus exposure and HLA in healthy donors. Findings and caveats of the study: As a later analysis showed, several of the most significant clusters appeared to be linked to common viral pathogens. Previous analysis showed most TCR beta V segments were productive about 90% or about 30% of the time. Later genetic work tied a missense DCLRE1C variant to beta-chain V and J trimming. As was reported, the HLA-A and HLA-B alleles of most subjects were accurately predicted from TCR beta sequences.

PCR amplification relied on 60 Vbeta primers (plus 13 Jbeta primers). Some clones are missing from TCRdb's copy, which holds only in-frame ones; the method was immunoSEQ multiplex PCR. Seen here are 110,000 to 150,000 clones, 55% to 85% observed once, and the top ten hold less than 2.5%. This TCR derives from a man in his forties or fifties in good health and CMV-seronegative. The chain carries TRBV2 and TRBJ1-5; possible D gene TRBD1, 5 bases. Sequenced: PBMCs. The CDR3 protein is CASEQGRKVQPQHF. CDR3 bases: TGTGCCAGCGAGCAGGGCAGAAAGGTTCAGCCCCAGCATTTT.